Described below is a single TCR beta chain sequence and its context. Its antigen is not known. This record comes from a study of blood T cells in healthy people across ages. Looking at the study overall: About one barcoded beta molecule was captured per two T cells (by template switching).

Alongside a J-beta primer mix, a sample-barcoded 5' primer served in a second PCR lasting about 7 to 12 cycles. The template-switch adaptor, which had 12 random nucleotides, put a tag on each cDNA molecule. Using its own MiXCR run on the 5' RACE reads, TCRdb lists one record per CDR3 protein. The sample lists 550,000 to 750,000 distinct CDR3 sequences, about 21% seen once, with 3.5% to 4% in the top ten. Extracted total RNA amounted to at least 6 micrograms for each sample. Germline lookup yields CDR1 SGHRS and CDR2 YFSETQ. The CDR3 spans 15 residues. V lost 7 bases, J lost 1 base, and 6 bases stayed unmatched. Study findings and constraints: There was a strong correlation between TCR beta diversity and naive T cell percentage.

This chain connects TRBV5-1 to TRBJ2-1; 9 bases line up with TRBD2. The clonotype was recovered from a man aged 65 to 85 in good health. Sequencing was performed on blood. This CDR3 reads CASGPAGGSYNEQFF. The CDR3 DNA is TGCGCCAGCGGTCCAGCGGGGGGATCCTACAATGAGCAGTTCTTC.